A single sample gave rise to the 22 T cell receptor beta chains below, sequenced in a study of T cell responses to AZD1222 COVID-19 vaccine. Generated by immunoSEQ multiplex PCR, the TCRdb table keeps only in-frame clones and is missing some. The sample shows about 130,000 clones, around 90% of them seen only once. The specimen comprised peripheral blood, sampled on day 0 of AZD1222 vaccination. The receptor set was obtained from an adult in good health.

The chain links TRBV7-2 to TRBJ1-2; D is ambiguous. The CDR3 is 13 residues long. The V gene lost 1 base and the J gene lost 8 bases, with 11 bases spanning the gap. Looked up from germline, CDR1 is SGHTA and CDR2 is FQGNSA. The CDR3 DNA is TGTGCCAGCAGCTTAGTGACCTCGAGAGGCTACACCTTC. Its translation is CASSLVTSRGYTF.

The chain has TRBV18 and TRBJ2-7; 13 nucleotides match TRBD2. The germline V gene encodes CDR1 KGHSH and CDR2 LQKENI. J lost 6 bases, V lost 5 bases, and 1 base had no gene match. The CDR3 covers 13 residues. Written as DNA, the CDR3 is TGTGCCAGCTCAGGGACTAGCGGGGCCGAGCAGTACTTC. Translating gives CASSGTSGAEQYF.

The CDR3 DNA is TGTGCCTGGCAGGGACAGCCTGGAAACACCATATATTTT. Encoded protein: CAWQGQPGNTIYF. V usage is TRBV30 and J usage is TRBJ1-3, with 7 positions matching TRBD1. After removal of 5 bases from V and 2 bases from J, the junction contained 3 bases not matched to a gene. The CDR3 loop spans 13 amino acids. The germline V gene encodes CDR1 GTSNPN and CDR2 SVGIG (reference sequence).

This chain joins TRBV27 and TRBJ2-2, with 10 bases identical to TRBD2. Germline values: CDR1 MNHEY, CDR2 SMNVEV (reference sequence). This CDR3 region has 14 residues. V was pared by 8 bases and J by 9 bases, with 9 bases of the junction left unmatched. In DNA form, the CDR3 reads TGTGCCAGCGGGGCTAGCGGGAGATTCTGGGAGCTGTTTTTT. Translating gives CASGASGRFWELFF.

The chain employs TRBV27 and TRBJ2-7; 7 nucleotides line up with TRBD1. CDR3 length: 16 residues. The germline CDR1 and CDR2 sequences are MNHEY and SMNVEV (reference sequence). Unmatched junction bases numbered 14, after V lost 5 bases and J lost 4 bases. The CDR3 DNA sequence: TGTGCCAGCAGTGTCTCCCGGGACAGAAGAATATACGAGCAGTACTTC. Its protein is CASSVSRDRRIYEQYF.

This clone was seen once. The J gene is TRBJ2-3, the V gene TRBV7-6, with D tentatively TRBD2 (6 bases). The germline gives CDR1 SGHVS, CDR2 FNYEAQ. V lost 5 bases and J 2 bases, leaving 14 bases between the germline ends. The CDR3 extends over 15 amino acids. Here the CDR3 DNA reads TGTGCCAGCAGCCCCAGCGGGTCAAACACAGATACGCAGTATTTT. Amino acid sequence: CASSPSGSNTDTQYF.

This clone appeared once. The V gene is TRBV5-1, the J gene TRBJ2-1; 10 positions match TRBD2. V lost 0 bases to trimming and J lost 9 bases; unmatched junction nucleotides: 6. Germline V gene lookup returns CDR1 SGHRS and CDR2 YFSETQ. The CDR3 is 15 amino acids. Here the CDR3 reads CASSLASGSSTEQFF. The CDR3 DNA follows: TGCGCCAGCAGCTTGGCTAGCGGGAGTTCGACTGAGCAGTTCTTC. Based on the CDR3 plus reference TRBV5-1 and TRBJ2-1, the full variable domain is KAGVTQTPRYLIKTRGQQVTLSCSPISGHRSVSWYQQTPGQGLQFLFEYFSETQRNKGNFPGRFSGRQFSNSRSEMNVSTLELGDSALYLCASSLASGSSTEQFFGPGTRLTVL.

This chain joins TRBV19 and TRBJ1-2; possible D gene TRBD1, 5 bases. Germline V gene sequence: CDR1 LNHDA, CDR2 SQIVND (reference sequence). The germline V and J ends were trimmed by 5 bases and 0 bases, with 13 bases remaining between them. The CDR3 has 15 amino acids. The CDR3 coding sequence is TGTGCCAGTAGTCTTCTTGCGGGGGCTAACTATGGCTACACCTTC. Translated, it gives CASSLLAGANYGYTF.

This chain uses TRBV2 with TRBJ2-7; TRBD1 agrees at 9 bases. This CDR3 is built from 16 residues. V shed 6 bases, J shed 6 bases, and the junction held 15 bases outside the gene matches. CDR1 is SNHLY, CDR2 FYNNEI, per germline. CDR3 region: CASRESPGQGAGEQYF. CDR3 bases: TGTGCCAGCAGGGAATCACCGGGACAGGGAGCAGGCGAGCAGTACTTC.

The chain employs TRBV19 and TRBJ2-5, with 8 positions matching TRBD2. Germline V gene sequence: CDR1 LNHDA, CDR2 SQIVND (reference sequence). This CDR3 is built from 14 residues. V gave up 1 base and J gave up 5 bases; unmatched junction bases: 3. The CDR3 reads CASSIGTSQETQYF. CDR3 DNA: TGTGCCAGTAGTATAGGGACTAGCCAGGAGACCCAGTACTTC.

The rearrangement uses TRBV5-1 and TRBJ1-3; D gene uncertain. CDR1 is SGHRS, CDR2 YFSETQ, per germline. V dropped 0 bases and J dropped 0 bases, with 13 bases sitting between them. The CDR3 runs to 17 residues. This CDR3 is CASSLAPRELSGNTIYF. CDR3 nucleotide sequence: TGCGCCAGCAGCTTGGCCCCGCGGGAGCTCTCTGGAAACACCATATATTTT. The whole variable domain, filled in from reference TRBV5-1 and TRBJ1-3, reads KAGVTQTPRYLIKTRGQQVTLSCSPISGHRSVSWYQQTPGQGLQFLFEYFSETQRNKGNFPGRFSGRQFSNSRSEMNVSTLELGDSALYLCASSLAPRELSGNTIYFGEGSWLTVV.

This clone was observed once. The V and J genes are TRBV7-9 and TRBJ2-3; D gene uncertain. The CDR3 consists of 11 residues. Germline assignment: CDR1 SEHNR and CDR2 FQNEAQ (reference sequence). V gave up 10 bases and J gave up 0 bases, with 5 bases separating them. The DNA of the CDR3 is TGTGCCACCCGGAGCACAGATACGCAGTATTTT. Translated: CATRSTDTQYF.

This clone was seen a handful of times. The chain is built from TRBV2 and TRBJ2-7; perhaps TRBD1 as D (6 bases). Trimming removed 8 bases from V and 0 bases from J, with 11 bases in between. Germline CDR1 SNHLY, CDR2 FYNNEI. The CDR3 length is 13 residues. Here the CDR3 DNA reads TGTGCCAGCGGGGACACATTCTCCTACGAGCAGTACTTC. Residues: CASGDTFSYEQYF. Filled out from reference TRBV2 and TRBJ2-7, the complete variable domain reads EPEVTQTPSHQVTQMGQEVILRCVPISNHLYFYWYRQILGQKVEFLVSFYNNEISEKSEIFDDQFSVERPDGSNFTLKIRSTKLEDSAMYFCASGDTFSYEQYFGPGTRLTVT.

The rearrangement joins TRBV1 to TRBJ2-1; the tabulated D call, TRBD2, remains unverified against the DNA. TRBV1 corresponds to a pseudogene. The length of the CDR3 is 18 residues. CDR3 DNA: TGCACCAGCAGCCAAGTCGGACTAGCGGGGGGCCTATCCAATGAGCAGTTCTTC. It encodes CTSSQVGLAGGLSNEQFF.

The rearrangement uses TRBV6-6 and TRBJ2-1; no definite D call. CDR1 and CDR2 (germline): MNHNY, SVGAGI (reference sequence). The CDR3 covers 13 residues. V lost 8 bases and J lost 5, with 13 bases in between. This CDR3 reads CASGSYTDNEQFF. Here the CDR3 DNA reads TGTGCCAGCGGTTCGTACACAGACAATGAGCAGTTCTTC.

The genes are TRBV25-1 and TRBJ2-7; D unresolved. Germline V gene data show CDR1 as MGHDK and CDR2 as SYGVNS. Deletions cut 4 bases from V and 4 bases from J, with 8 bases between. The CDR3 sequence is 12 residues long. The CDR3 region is CASSAVAYEQYF. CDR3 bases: TGTGCCAGCAGTGCAGTGGCTTACGAGCAGTACTTC.

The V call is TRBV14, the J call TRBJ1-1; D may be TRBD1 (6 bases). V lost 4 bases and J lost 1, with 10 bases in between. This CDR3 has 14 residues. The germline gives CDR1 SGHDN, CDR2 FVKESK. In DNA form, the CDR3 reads TGTGCCAGCAGCCCCGGCAGGGGGAACACTGAAGCTTTCTTT. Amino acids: CASSPGRGNTEAFF.

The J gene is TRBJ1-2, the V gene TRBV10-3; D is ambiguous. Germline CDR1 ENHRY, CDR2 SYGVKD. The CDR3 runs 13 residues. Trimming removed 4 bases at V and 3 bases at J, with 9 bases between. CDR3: CAISARPDYGYTF. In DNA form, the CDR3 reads TGTGCCATCAGTGCTCGACCGGACTATGGCTACACCTTC.

This CDR3 reads CASSSQWVEQFF. The CDR3 nucleotides read TGTGCCAGCAGTTCCCAGTGGGTCGAGCAGTTCTTC. The chain has TRBV6-2 or TRBV6-3 and TRBJ2-1, with no clear D. The CDR3 runs 12 residues. Trimming pared 4 bases from V and 10 bases from J, leaving 11 bases between. The germline V gene encodes CDR1 MNHEY and CDR2 SVGEGT.

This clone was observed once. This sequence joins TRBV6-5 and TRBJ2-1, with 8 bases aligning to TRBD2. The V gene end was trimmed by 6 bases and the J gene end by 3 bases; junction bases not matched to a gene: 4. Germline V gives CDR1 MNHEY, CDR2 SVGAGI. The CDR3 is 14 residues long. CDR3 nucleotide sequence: TGTGCCAGCAGGGAGCGGGGGATCTACAATGAGCAGTTCTTC. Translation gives CASRERGIYNEQFF.

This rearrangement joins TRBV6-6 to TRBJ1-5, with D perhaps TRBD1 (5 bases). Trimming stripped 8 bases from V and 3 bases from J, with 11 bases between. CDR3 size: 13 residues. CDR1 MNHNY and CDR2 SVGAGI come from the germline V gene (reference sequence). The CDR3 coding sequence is TGTGCCAGCCGGCGGGGGAACAATCAGCCCCAGCATTTT. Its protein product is CASRRGNNQPQHF.

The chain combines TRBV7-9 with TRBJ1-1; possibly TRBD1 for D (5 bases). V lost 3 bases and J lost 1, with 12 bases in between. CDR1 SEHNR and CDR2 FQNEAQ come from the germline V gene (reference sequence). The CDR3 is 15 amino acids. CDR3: CASSFGSGTNTEAFF. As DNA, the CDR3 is TGTGCCAGCAGCTTCGGGTCAGGGACGAACACTGAAGCTTTCTTT.